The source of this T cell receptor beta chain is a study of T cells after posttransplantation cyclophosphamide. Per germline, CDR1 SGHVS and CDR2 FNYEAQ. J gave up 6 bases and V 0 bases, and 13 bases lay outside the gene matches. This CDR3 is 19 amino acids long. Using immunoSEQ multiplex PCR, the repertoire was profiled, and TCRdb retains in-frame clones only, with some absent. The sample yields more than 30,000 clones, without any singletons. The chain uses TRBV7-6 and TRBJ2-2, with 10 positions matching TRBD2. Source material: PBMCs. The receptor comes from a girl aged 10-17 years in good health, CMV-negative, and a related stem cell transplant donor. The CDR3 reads CASSLAVFSGGRGAGELFF. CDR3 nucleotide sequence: TGTGCCAGCAGCTTAGCGGTTTTTAGCGGGGGGCGAGGGGCCGGGGAGCTGTTTTTT.